A single sample gave rise to the 19 T cell receptor beta chains below, sequenced in a study of vaccination and CD4 T cells after COVID-19. These receptors' targets are unknown. Sequencing of cultured CD4+ T cell DNA used the Oncomine TCR Beta short-read assay. TCRdb re-called the PCR reads through MiXCR, storing one row per CDR3 protein. The sample holds roughly 17,000 distinct CDR3 sequences; about 55% are singletons and the top ten take approximately 8.4%. As for treatment: approximately 9-day PBMC culture with coronavirus spike peptide pools or control peptides (ViraFEST assay). Sample: CD4+ T cells from blood, cultured in vitro. Receptors were obtained from a human donor who had recovered from COVID-19.

This clonotype came up once. The chain combines TRBV30 with TRBJ1-1; tentative D call: TRBD1 (5 bases). The CDR3 is 12 residues long. Germline V lookup: CDR1 GTSNPN, CDR2 SVGIG (reference sequence). Trimming took off 3 bases at V and 4 bases at J, with 9 bases between the two ends. CDR3 bases: TGTGCCTGGAGGGGGCAGGCCACTGAAGCTTTCTTT. Encoded protein: CAWRGQATEAFF.

This clonotype was observed a handful of times. J is TRBJ2-7 and V is TRBV6-2 or TRBV6-3; 8 nucleotides match TRBD1. CDR1 is MNHEY, CDR2 SVGEGT, per germline. The junction had 4 bases not matched to a gene; V was cut back by 7 bases and J by 2 bases. This CDR3 has 13 amino acids. The CDR3 here is CASTGTGAYEQYF. The DNA of the CDR3 is TGTGCCAGCACAGGGACAGGAGCCTACGAGCAGTACTTC.

The chain recombines TRBV20-1 with TRBJ2-7; 7 bases line up with TRBD1. The CDR3 contains 17 residues. Germline V gene sequence: CDR1 DFQATT, CDR2 SNEGSKA (reference sequence). The V and J ends lost 0 bases and 4 bases, in that order; junction bases with no gene match: 15. CDR3 sequence (DNA): TGCAGTGCTAGAGATCAACAGGGGCAAGGGTCCCTATACGAGCAGTACTTC. Translating it yields CSARDQQGQGSLYEQYF.

The table lists this clonotype with a count of one. V and J are TRBV7-2 and TRBJ2-7, with TRBD2 as a possible D gene (7 bases). CDR1 is SGHTA and CDR2 is FQGNSA in the germline V gene. Trimming cost V 3 bases and J 2 bases, with 11 bases left between them. The CDR3 consists of 14 residues. The CDR3 sequence is CASSFMGGPYEQYF. DNA of the CDR3: TGTGCCAGCAGCTTTATGGGGGGGCCCTACGAGCAGTACTTC.

This clonotype was counted between two and nine times. The rearrangement links TRBV7-3 to TRBJ2-7; 9 positions match TRBD1. The trim removed 5 bases at V and 5 bases at J, leaving 10 bases unmatched. Germline CDR1 reads SGHTA; CDR2 reads FQGTGA. CDR3 length: 15 amino acids. CDR3 in DNA: TGTGCCAGCAGCCCCGGACAGGGGCTCTTCAACGAGCAGTACTTC. Translated: CASSPGQGLFNEQYF.

The J gene is TRBJ1-5, the V gene TRBV7-9; D gene uncertain. With 0 bases removed from V and 5 bases from J, the gap between germline ends came to 11 bases. Germline V gene lookup returns CDR1 SEHNR and CDR2 FQNEAQ (reference sequence). This CDR3 has 15 amino acids. CDR3 coding DNA: TGTGCCAGCAGCTTAGCGGGGAGAAGTGATCAGCCCCAGCATTTT. This encodes CASSLAGRSDQPQHF.

This clonotype was observed a few times. The V and J genes are TRBV19 and TRBJ2-1; no reliable D call. There are 16 residues in the CDR3. Per the germline V gene, CDR1 is LNHDA and CDR2 is SQIVND (reference sequence). V was shortened by 3 bases and J by 3 bases, with 15 bases between the two germline ends. The CDR3 DNA sequence: TGTGCCAGTAGTATGGGGAAGGTACCCGGCTACAATGAGCAGTTCTTC. Amino acids: CASSMGKVPGYNEQFF.

About this clonotype: The junction differs from germline at one of its ends, possibly a read error. The chain links TRBV15 to TRBJ1-1, with no clear D. The CDR3 is made up of 13 amino acids. In germline, CDR1 is LNHNV, CDR2 YYDKDF (reference sequence). CDR3 region: CATRRGRDTEAFF. In nucleotides, the CDR3 is TGTGCCACCAGGAGAGGAAGGGACACTGAAGCTTTCTTT.

CDR3 sequence reads: CAWSVLGQGSGYTF. CDR3 bases: TGTGCCTGGAGTGTACTGGGACAGGGGAGTGGCTACACCTTC. The chain combines TRBV30 with TRBJ1-2; 10 bases are a match to TRBD1. Germline lookup yields CDR1 GTSNPN and CDR2 SVGIG (reference sequence). With 0 bases clipped from V and 7 bases from J, the junction kept 5 bases outside the gene matches. The CDR3 sequence is 14 residues long.

This clonotype showed up just a few times. The J gene is TRBJ1-5, the V gene TRBV6-1; no firm D call. V lost 7 bases and J lost 0, with 19 bases in between. This CDR3 is built from 17 residues. Germline CDR1 MNHNS, CDR2 SASEGT. DNA of the CDR3: TGTGCCAGCACCGCCCCCATAGGGAAGGGTAGCAATCAGCCCCAGCATTTT. Translation gives CASTAPIGKGSNQPQHF.

The CDR3 region has the DNA TGTGCCAGCAGCAAGGGGACAGCTGAAAAACTGTTTTTT. As protein: CASSKGTAEKLFF. This chain links TRBV21-1 with TRBJ1-4; the table's D gene call, TRBD1, was not cross checked with the DNA. TRBV21-1 is labeled a pseudogene. This CDR3 has 13 residues.

V gene TRBV7-2 combines with J gene TRBJ1-2; D remains ambiguous. Germline V gene sequence: CDR1 SGHTA, CDR2 FQGNSA. CDR3 length: 14 residues. Trimming left V 5 bases short and J 8 bases short, with 18 bases between. In DNA form, the CDR3 reads TGTGCCAGCAGCCTAATGGAAGGGATCGTAGGCTACACCTTC. Protein sequence: CASSLMEGIVGYTF.

The chain is built from TRBV6-1 and TRBJ1-1; a weak D match, TRBD1 (6 bases). The CDR3 length is 14 residues. Germline values: CDR1 MNHNS, CDR2 SASEGT. V was cut by 5 bases and J by 9 bases, with 19 bases left in between. The DNA of the CDR3 is TGTGCCAGCAGTCCTGGGGGCGATCGTAAGAAAGCTTTCTTT. It codes for CASSPGGDRKKAFF.

The sample holds a few counts of this clonotype. This chain connects TRBV19 to TRBJ1-5; TRBD1 is a possible D gene (6 bases). Trimming pared 5 bases from V and 4 bases from J, leaving 12 bases between. This CDR3 region has 14 residues. The germline gives CDR1 LNHDA, CDR2 SQIVND (reference sequence). The CDR3 here is CASSRGAGNQPQHF. DNA for the CDR3: TGTGCCAGTAGTCGGGGGGCAGGGAATCAGCCCCAGCATTTT.

The chain uses TRBV7-6 and TRBJ1-2; a weak D match, TRBD1 (6 bases). This CDR3 has 13 residues. V lost 5 bases and J 5 bases, leaving 12 bases between the germline ends. The germline CDR1 and CDR2 sequences are SGHVS and FNYEAQ. The CDR3 protein is CASSQDSLYGYTF. For the CDR3, the DNA is TGTGCCAGCAGCCAGGACAGCCTATATGGCTACACCTTC. Full variable domain (rest looked up from reference TRBV7-6 and TRBJ1-2): GAGVSQSPRYKVTKRGQDVALRCDPISGHVSLYWYRQALGQGPEFLTYFNYEAQQDKSGLPNDRFSAERPEGSISTLTIQRTEQRDSAMYRCASSQDSLYGYTFGSGTRLTVV.

The CDR3 spells CASSLRSRGTSETQYF. The DNA for the CDR3 is TGCGCCAGCAGCTTGCGGTCCAGGGGTACTTCGGAGACCCAGTACTTC. This chain joins TRBV5-1 and TRBJ2-5, with D maybe TRBD1 (6 bases). The CDR3 has 16 residues. V lost 1 base to trimming and J lost 5 bases, with 18 bases between them. The germline CDR1 and CDR2 sequences are SGHRS and YFSETQ.

The J gene is TRBJ2-5, the V gene TRBV20-1; TRBD1 aligns across 9 bases. The CDR3 is made up of 14 amino acids. Per germline, CDR1 DFQATT and CDR2 SNEGSKA (reference sequence). The V and J ends lost 6 bases and 4 bases, in that order; junction bases with no gene match: 9. CDR3 bases: TGCAGTGCGGGGCCGGGACAGGGTGCAGAGACCCAGTACTTC. The encoded protein is CSAGPGQGAETQYF.

This chain connects TRBV5-5 to TRBJ2-2; no definite D call. CDR1 is SGHKS, CDR2 YYEKEE, per germline (reference sequence). The CDR3 is 15 amino acids. V lost 2 bases, J lost 0 bases, and 8 bases lay in between. CDR3 nucleotide sequence: TGTGCCAGCAGCTTCTACAGCTCGAACACCGGGGAGCTGTTTTTT. Its protein product is CASSFYSSNTGELFF. The full variable domain, rest sourced from reference TRBV5-5 and TRBJ2-2, is DAGVTQSPTHLIKTRGQQVTLRCSPISGHKSVSWYQQVLGQGPQFIFQYYEKEERGRGNFPDRFSARQFPNYSSELNVNALLLGDSALYLCASSFYSSNTGELFFGEGSRLTVL.

This clonotype ranks as medium-sized (0.01 to 0.1%). The chain recombines TRBV7-2 with TRBJ2-2, with D unresolved. CDR1 is SGHTA, CDR2 FQGNSA, per germline. V gave up 1 base and J gave up 9 bases, with 12 bases separating them. This CDR3 comprises 14 residues. The CDR3 loop is CASSLGLYLRELFF. In DNA, the CDR3 is TGTGCCAGCAGCTTAGGACTCTACTTGAGGGAGCTGTTTTTT.